This TCR beta chain is from a study of T cell repertoires in cytomegalovirus infection. Study-level background: CMV epitopes in the study were HLA-C-restricted (recently identified) and HLA-B-restricted (well studied). Whole-study findings and limits: The cumulative frequency of public TCR beta families identified carriers of CMV plus the relevant HLA.

V lost 4 bases, J lost 1 base, and 6 bases stayed unmatched. Germline V gene data show CDR1 as MGHRA and CDR2 as YSYEKL. The CDR3 has 15 amino acids. This clonotype has a count of ten or more. What it binds is unknown. TCRdb re-called the reads with MiXCR, one entry per CDR3 protein. The data contain approximately 1,000,000 distinct CDR3 sequences, around 32% of them seen just once; the ten biggest clones take up 10% to 15%. Sequencing used cultured CD8+ T cells from PBMCs, obtained from culture after CMV antigen stimulation. The chain is built from TRBV4-1 and TRBJ1-1; 7 bases map to TRBD1. The clonotype was recovered from a human donor in good health (CMV status not recorded). Some clones in this sample may be carry-over from other donors' samples. In DNA, the CDR3 is TGCGCCAGCAGCCTCCCGGGACAGCCGAACACTGAAGCTTTCTTT. Translation: CASSLPGQPNTEAFF.